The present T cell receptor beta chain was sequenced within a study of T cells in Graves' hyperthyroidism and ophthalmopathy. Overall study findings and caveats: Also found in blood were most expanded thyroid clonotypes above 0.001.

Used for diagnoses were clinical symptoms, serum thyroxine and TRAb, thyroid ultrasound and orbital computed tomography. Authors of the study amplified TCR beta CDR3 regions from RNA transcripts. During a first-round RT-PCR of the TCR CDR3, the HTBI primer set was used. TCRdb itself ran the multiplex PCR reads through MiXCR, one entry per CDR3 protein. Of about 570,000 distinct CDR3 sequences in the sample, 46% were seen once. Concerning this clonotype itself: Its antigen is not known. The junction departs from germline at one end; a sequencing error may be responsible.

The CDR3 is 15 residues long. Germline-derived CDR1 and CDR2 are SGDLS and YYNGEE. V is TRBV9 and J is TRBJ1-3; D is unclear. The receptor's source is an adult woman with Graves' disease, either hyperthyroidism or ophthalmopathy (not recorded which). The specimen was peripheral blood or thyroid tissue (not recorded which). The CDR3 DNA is TGTGCCGGCAGCGTAGATGGGGTGCCTGGAAACACCATATACTTT. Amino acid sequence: CAGSVDGVPGNTIYF.